The rows below give T cell receptor beta chains drawn from one sample of a study of blood T cell repertoires in COVID-19. The repertoire was sequenced with immunoSEQ multiplex PCR; TCRdb's copy has only in-frame clones and lacks some. Of about 160,000 clones listed, 88% are singletons. The sequenced sample consisted of PBMCs or T cells enriched from blood (not recorded which). The source is a woman aged 50 to 60 who had recovered from COVID-19. Each CDR3 is given with its conserved first and last residue. A D gene is named only where the DNA matches it firmly. Size values are once, few and many counts, or a class for expanded clones, and some rows have none.

d_call,v_call,j_call,clone_size,cdr3_nt,cdr3_aa
-,TRBV25-1,TRBJ1-5,-,TGTGCCAGCAGTCCATTAAAGGGGAACCAGCCCCAGCATTTT,CASSPLKGNQPQHF
-,TRBV4-3,TRBJ1-2,-,TGCGCCAGCAGCCAAGGGGGAGGTAACTATGGCTACACCTTC,CASSQGGGNYGYTF
-,TRBV12-3/TRBV12-4,TRBJ2-3,-,TGTGCCAGCAGTTACAGGTCCCATACGCAGTATTTT,CASSYRSHTQYF
-,TRBV7-9,TRBJ2-6,once,TGTGCCAGCAGCTTCGGTCCAGGAGCCAACGTCCTGACTTTC,CASSFGPGANVLTF
-,TRBV7-9,TRBJ1-1,-,TGTGCCAGCAGCTTAGCGACAGTCACTGAAGCTTTCTTT,CASSLATVTEAFF
TRBD2,TRBV7-9,TRBJ2-1,-,TGTGCCAGCAGCTTAGCGAGCGGGGGGCCAAATGAGCAGTTCTTC,CASSLASGGPNEQFF
TRBD1,TRBV6-2/TRBV6-3,TRBJ2-3,-,TGTGCCAGCAGTCACAATTGGGGGACAGGGGGCCGCGCAGATACGCAGTATTTT,CASSHNWGTGGRADTQYF
-,TRBV6-1,TRBJ1-6,-,TGTGCCAGCAGTGAAGCTTCGGGGGGAGGCTCACCCCTCCACTTT,CASSEASGGGSPLHF
-,TRBV11-3,TRBJ1-2,-,TGTGCCAGCAGCTTAGGCCCCCCGGTAAACTATGGCTACACCTTC,CASSLGPPVNYGYTF
TRBD1,TRBV19,TRBJ1-5,-,TGTGCCAGTAGTCCCAGACAGGGAATTCAGCCCCAGCATTTT,CASSPRQGIQPQHF
TRBD1,TRBV27,TRBJ2-7,-,TGTGCCCGCAGTTTAACAGGGGCCGAGCAGTACTTC,CARSLTGAEQYF
-,TRBV4-2,TRBJ2-5,-,TGTGCCAGCAGCCCCGGGACTTTAAAAGAGACCCAGTACTTC,CASSPGTLKETQYF
TRBD1,TRBV2,TRBJ2-6,-,TGTGCCAGGAGGGGGCCTGGGGCCAACGTCCTGACTTTC,CARRGPGANVLTF
TRBD1,TRBV29-1,TRBJ1-3,-,TGCAGCGTTGAAGGCCGGACAGGGGCTAGAAACACCATATATTTT,CSVEGRTGARNTIYF